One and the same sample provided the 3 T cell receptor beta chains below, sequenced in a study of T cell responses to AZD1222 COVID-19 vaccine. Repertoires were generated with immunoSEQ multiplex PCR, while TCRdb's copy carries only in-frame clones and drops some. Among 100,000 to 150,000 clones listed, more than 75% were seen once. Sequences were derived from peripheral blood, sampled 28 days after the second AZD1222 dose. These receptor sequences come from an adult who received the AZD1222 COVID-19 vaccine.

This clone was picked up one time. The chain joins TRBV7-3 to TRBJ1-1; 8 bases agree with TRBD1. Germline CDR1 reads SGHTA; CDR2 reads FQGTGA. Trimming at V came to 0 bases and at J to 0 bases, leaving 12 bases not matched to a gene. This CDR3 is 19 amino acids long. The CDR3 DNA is TGTGCCAGCAGCTTAACTGGAGGCAGGGGGCTACGCATGAACACTGAAGCTTTCTTT. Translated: CASSLTGGRGLRMNTEAFF.

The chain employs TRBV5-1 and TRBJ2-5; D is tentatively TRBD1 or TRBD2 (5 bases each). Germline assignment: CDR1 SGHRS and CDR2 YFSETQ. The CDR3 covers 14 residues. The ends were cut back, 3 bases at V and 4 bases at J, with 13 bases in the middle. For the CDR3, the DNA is TGCGCCAGCAGCTGGAAGGGACGTGGAGAGACCCAGTACTTC. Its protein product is CASSWKGRGETQYF.

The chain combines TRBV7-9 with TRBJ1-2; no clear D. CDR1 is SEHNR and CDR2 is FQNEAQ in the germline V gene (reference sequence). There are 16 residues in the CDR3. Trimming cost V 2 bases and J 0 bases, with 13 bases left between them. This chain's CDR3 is CASSLNVRASNYGYTF. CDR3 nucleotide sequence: TGTGCCAGCAGCTTAAATGTGAGGGCCTCTAACTATGGCTACACCTTC.